These 28 T cell receptor beta chains were all obtained from the same sample, sequenced in a study of blood T cells in healthy people across ages. The authors ran a second PCR of 7 to 11 cycles using a sample-barcoded 5' primer and a J-beta primer mix. TCRdb reanalysed the 5' RACE reads using MiXCR and keeps one entry per CDR3 protein. The data show hundreds of thousands of distinct CDR3 sequences, with 35% to 50% seen just once and about 32% held by the top ten. Sequenced sample: blood. These receptors all stem from an elderly man in good health.

Turning to this clonotype: A read error may explain this, as a much larger clone is one base away. The chain employs TRBV29-1 and TRBJ2-1; 7 nucleotides align to TRBD1. J gave up 7 bases and V 3 bases, and 9 bases lay outside the gene matches. This CDR3 contains 14 residues. Germline V lookup: CDR1 SQVTM, CDR2 ANQGSEA. The CDR3 nucleotides read TGCAGCGTTGAGGGTAGGGGGCTATTTAATGAGCAGTTCTTC. This codes for CSVEGRGLFNEQFF.

The genes are TRBV6-6 and TRBJ2-7; 8 bases agree with TRBD1. The DNA end is a closer match to TRBJ2-5, so the J assignment may be wrong. In germline, CDR1 is MNHNY, CDR2 SVGAGI (reference sequence). CDR3 length equals 15 residues. The CDR3 bases are TGTGCCAGCAGTCAGACAGGGGCCTCCGGAGAGACCCAGTACTTC. The encoded protein is CASSQTGASGETQYF.

The chain combines TRBV6-6 with TRBJ1-2, with a tentative D call TRBD1 (5 bases). Germline loops: CDR1 MNHNY, CDR2 SVGAGI (reference sequence). The CDR3 runs 15 residues. V lost 6 bases and J 0 bases, leaving 14 bases between the germline ends. The CDR3 DNA sequence: TGTGCCAGCAGCCCTTCGGGGCAGACTAACTATGGCTACACCTTC. Translation gives CASSPSGQTNYGYTF.

CDR3 bases: TGTGCCAGCGGGACGGACAGGGTAGACACCGGGGAGCTGTTTTTT. This gives the protein CASGTDRVDTGELFF. The J gene is TRBJ2-2, the V gene TRBV6-2 or TRBV6-3; the match to TRBD1 covers 8 bases. V lost 8 bases to trimming and J lost 3 bases; unmatched junction nucleotides: 8. Germline V gene sequence: CDR1 MNHEY, CDR2 SVGEGT. The CDR3 covers 15 residues.

This clonotype appeared once. V is TRBV5-1 and J is TRBJ2-6, with D perhaps TRBD1 or TRBD2 (5 bases each). This CDR3 is built from 17 residues. Germline V lookup: CDR1 SGHRS, CDR2 YFSETQ. V lost 0 bases, J lost 2 bases, and 12 bases lay in between. The CDR3 DNA reads TGCGCCAGCAGCTTGGAGGCAGGGAGCGCTGGGGCCAACGTCCTGACTTTC. It codes for CASSLEAGSAGANVLTF.

This chain links TRBV20-1 with TRBJ1-2, with 7 bases identical to TRBD1. Germline loops: CDR1 DFQATT, CDR2 SNEGSKA (reference sequence). This CDR3 is built from 14 residues. J was trimmed by 2 bases and V by 5 bases; bases with no gene match: 8. CDR3 in amino acids: CSAPRTGPNYGYTF. The CDR3 region has the DNA TGCAGTGCTCCCCGGACAGGTCCAAACTATGGCTACACCTTC.

Remarks on this clonotype: One end of the junction does not line up with germline, which may come from a read error. The chain combines TRBV29-1 with TRBJ2-3; D unresolved. CDR1 is SQVTM, CDR2 ANQGSEA, per germline. The CDR3 is 11 residues long. CDR3 nucleotides: TGCAGCGGTGAAGCTGGAAGCACGCAGTATTTT. Its translation is CSGEAGSTQYF.

The chain couples TRBV29-1 to TRBJ1-4; 9 bases fit TRBD1. The CDR3 has 13 residues. Germline V gene data show CDR1 as SQVTM and CDR2 as ANQGSEA. Trimming removed 7 bases from V and 10 bases from J; junction bases left unmatched: 10. CDR3 sequence reads: CSAYRQGDVKLFF. DNA for the CDR3: TGCAGCGCCTACCGACAGGGGGATGTAAAACTGTTTTTT. Full variable domain (rest looked up from reference TRBV29-1 and TRBJ1-4): SAVISQKPSRDICQRGTSLTIQCQVDSQVTMMFWYRQQPGQSLTLIATANQGSEATYESGFVIDKFPISRPNLTFSTLTVSNMSPEDSSIYLCSAYRQGDVKLFFGSGTQLSVL.

The J gene is TRBJ1-6, the V gene TRBV7-2; TRBD1 matches 8 bases. The CDR3 sequence is 15 residues long. CDR1 is SGHTA, CDR2 FQGNSA, per germline. With V trimmed by 7 bases and J by 6 bases, 8 bases remained unmatched. CDR3 sequence (DNA): TGTGCCAGCACCGCAGACAGGGGCCCTAATTCACCCCTCCACTTT. It specifies CASTADRGPNSPLHF.

The chain uses TRBV9 and TRBJ1-3; D remains unclear. The CDR3 covers 15 residues. V was trimmed by 1 base and J by 0 bases, leaving 8 bases between them. Germline V gene lookup returns CDR1 SGDLS and CDR2 YYNGEE. The CDR3 DNA is TGTGCCAGCAGCGTATACGACCGCTCTGGAAACACCATATATTTT. Translating gives CASSVYDRSGNTIYF. The full variable domain, completed using reference TRBV9 and TRBJ1-3, is DSGVTQTPKHLITATGQRVTLRCSPRSGDLSVYWYQQSLDQGLQFLIQYYNGEERAKGNILERFSAQQFPDLHSELNLSSLELGDSALYFCASSVYDRSGNTIYFGEGSWLTVV.

This clonotype has a handful of counts. J is TRBJ1-5 and V is TRBV6-1, with TRBD1 as a possible D gene (6 bases). V was pared by 6 bases and J by 0 bases, with 12 bases between. Germline values: CDR1 MNHNS, CDR2 SASEGT. The CDR3 sequence is 15 residues long. CDR3 loop: CASRKVGGSNQPQHF. In DNA form, the CDR3 reads TGTGCCAGCAGAAAAGTAGGGGGTAGCAATCAGCCCCAGCATTTT.

The chain links TRBV7-2 to TRBJ2-7; TRBD2 matches 14 bases. Germline V gene data show CDR1 as SGHTA and CDR2 as FQGNSA. This CDR3 spans 15 amino acids. Trimming took 5 bases from V and 7 from J; bases not matched to a gene: 7. CDR3 DNA: TGTGCCAGCAGCCCGGGACTAGCGGGAGCTCGGGAGCAGTACTTC. Amino acid sequence: CASSPGLAGAREQYF.

There are a few counts of this clonotype. This chain uses TRBV27 with TRBJ1-2, with D unresolved. Trimming pared 2 bases from V and 7 bases from J, leaving 8 bases between. Germline values: CDR1 MNHEY, CDR2 SMNVEV (reference sequence). The length of the CDR3 is 12 residues. The CDR3 DNA reads TGTGCCAGCAGTTTACGAGTTTCTGGCTACACCTTC. Protein product: CASSLRVSGYTF.

This clonotype was counted at least ten times. The chain joins TRBV6-2 or TRBV6-3 to TRBJ2-7; 9 nucleotides match TRBD1. This CDR3 region has 15 residues. Trimming cost V 2 bases and J 3 bases; bases outside gene matches: 5. The germline CDR1 and CDR2 sequences are MNHEY and SVGEGT. CDR3 sequence (DNA): TGTGCCAGCAGTTACCGACAGGGGGTAATCTACGAGCAGTACTTC. Its protein product is CASSYRQGVIYEQYF.

The rearrangement joins TRBV5-1 to TRBJ1-4; maybe TRBD1 (6 bases). The V end was cut by 6 bases, the J end by 1 base, with 25 bases between. CDR3 length: 19 amino acids. The germline CDR1 and CDR2 sequences are SGHRS and YFSETQ. For the CDR3, the DNA is TGCGCCAGCAACTCGCACGGGACATCCGGGGGTGGAACTAATGAAAAACTGTTTTTT. As protein: CASNSHGTSGGGTNEKLFF. The whole variable domain, filled in from reference TRBV5-1 and TRBJ1-4, reads KAGVTQTPRYLIKTRGQQVTLSCSPISGHRSVSWYQQTPGQGLQFLFEYFSETQRNKGNFPGRFSGRQFSNSRSEMNVSTLELGDSALYLCASNSHGTSGGGTNEKLFFGSGTQLSVL.

The chain combines TRBV6-2 or TRBV6-3 with TRBJ2-1; D is tentatively TRBD1 or TRBD2 (5 bases each). Deletions cut 2 bases from V and 10 bases from J, with 27 bases between. The CDR3 is 18 amino acids. Germline V gene lookup returns CDR1 MNHEY and CDR2 SVGEGT. CDR3 sequence: CASSYGGRTPFPNREQFF. CDR3 DNA sequence: TGTGCCAGCAGTTACGGGGGTAGAACCCCGTTTCCCAACAGGGAGCAGTTCTTC.

The V gene is TRBV19, the J gene TRBJ2-7, with D unresolved. Deletions cut 9 bases from V and 3 bases from J, with 18 bases between. The CDR3 has 14 amino acids. Per germline, CDR1 LNHDA and CDR2 SQIVND (reference sequence). The DNA for the CDR3 is TGTGCCAGCAGAGAAACTACGCAGGTCTACGAGCAGTACTTC. Protein sequence: CASRETTQVYEQYF.

The table lists this clonotype with many counts. The rearrangement links TRBV28 to TRBJ2-1; possibly TRBD1 for D (5 bases). The CDR3 runs 16 residues. V lost 8 bases to trimming and J lost 4 bases, with 21 bases between them. CDR1 is MDHEN and CDR2 is SYDVKM in the germline V gene. Written as DNA, the CDR3 is TGTGCCAGCCCACCCCGCTGGGCCCAGGGATACAATGAGCAGTTCTTC. Translated: CASPPRWAQGYNEQFF.

This clonotype has just a few counts. The chain carries TRBV4-1 and TRBJ2-4, with 7 nucleotides matching TRBD2. The J call may be incorrect, as the DNA end agrees better with TRBJ2-7. The CDR3 contains 15 residues. The germline V gene has CDR1 MGHRA and CDR2 YSYEKL. This CDR3 is CASSQDTLGGGEQYF. CDR3 in DNA: TGCGCCAGCAGCCAAGATACTTTAGGCGGGGGCGAGCAGTACTTC.

The rearrangement links TRBV6-5 to TRBJ2-2; 7 bases line up with TRBD1. J gave up 2 bases and V 5 bases, and 8 bases lay outside the gene matches. CDR3 length: 16 amino acids. Per the germline V gene, CDR1 is MNHEY and CDR2 is SVGAGI. The CDR3 loop is CASSRTGVLNTGELFF. The CDR3 region has the DNA TGTGCCAGCAGTCGCACAGGGGTATTAAACACCGGGGAGCTGTTTTTT.

The chain links TRBV20-1 to TRBJ2-5; D is possibly TRBD1 (5 bases). V was shortened by 2 bases and J by 4 bases, with 20 bases between the two germline ends. The CDR3 is 16 amino acids. Germline CDR1 reads DFQATT; CDR2 reads SNEGSKA (reference sequence). The chain's CDR3 is CSARSVFPGSGETQYF. Written as DNA, the CDR3 is TGCAGTGCTAGAAGTGTCTTTCCAGGGTCAGGAGAGACCCAGTACTTC.

The chain couples TRBV7-2 to TRBJ1-4; perhaps TRBD1 as D (5 bases). The CDR3 length is 13 residues. The V end lost 5 bases, the J end lost 8 bases, and 12 bases lay between the germline ends. Germline V gene data show CDR1 as SGHTA and CDR2 as FQGNSA. Written as DNA, the CDR3 is TGTGCCAGCAGCATTCTCCGGGGGGAAAAACTGTTTTTT. Translated, it gives CASSILRGEKLFF.

The chain uses TRBV10-1 and TRBJ2-4, with 10 bases aligning to TRBD2. Germline CDR1 is WNHNN and CDR2 is SYGVQD (reference sequence). The V and J ends lost 2 bases and 8 bases, in that order; junction bases with no gene match: 12. This CDR3 is 17 amino acids long. CDR3 in amino acids: CASSEPSQGLASDIQYF. The CDR3, as DNA: TGCGCCAGCAGTGAGCCTTCCCAGGGACTAGCGAGTGACATTCAGTACTTC.

The CDR3, as DNA: TGTGCCAGCAGTCCGCGGGAAGGGTCCTATGGCTACACCTTC. Residues: CASSPREGSYGYTF. The rearrangement joins TRBV12-3 or TRBV12-4 to TRBJ1-2; D unresolved. This CDR3 has 14 residues. Deletions cut 5 bases from V and 4 bases from J, with 14 bases between.

The chain combines TRBV20-1 with TRBJ2-1; weak D call: TRBD2 (8 bases). V was shortened by 3 bases and J by 9 bases, with 24 bases between the two germline ends. The CDR3 is 16 amino acids. Germline CDR1 DFQATT, CDR2 SNEGSKA (reference sequence). The DNA of the CDR3 is TGCAGTGCTAGCGCTCCGGACAGGACTAGCACGAGTGAGCAGTTCTTC. Protein: CSASAPDRTSTSEQFF.

This clonotype appeared a few times. The gene calls are TRBV7-2 and TRBJ2-5, with 8 bases lining up with TRBD2. Germline V lookup: CDR1 SGHTA, CDR2 FQGNSA. The CDR3 extends over 13 amino acids. V lost 5 bases, J lost 7 bases, and 6 bases stayed unmatched. The CDR3: CASSTTREGTQYF. The CDR3 DNA follows: TGTGCCAGCAGCACGACCCGGGAGGGGACCCAGTACTTC. The full variable domain, with the rest looked up from reference TRBV7-2 and TRBJ2-5, is GAGVSQSPSNKVTEKGKDVELRCDPISGHTALYWYRQSLGQGLEFLIYFQGNSAPDKSGLPSDRFSAERTGGSVSTLTIQRTQQEDSAVYLCASSTTREGTQYFGPGTRLLVL.

The rearrangement joins TRBV7-6 to TRBJ2-3; no firm D call. CDR1 is SGHVS, CDR2 FNYEAQ, per germline. The V and J ends lost 1 base and 3 bases respectively, with 14 bases between them. The CDR3 extends over 16 amino acids. This chain's CDR3 is CASSLGANDGTDTQYF. The CDR3 nucleotides are TGTGCCAGCAGCTTAGGGGCCAATGACGGTACAGATACGCAGTATTTT.

The chain carries TRBV12-3 or TRBV12-4 and TRBJ2-5; D is perhaps TRBD2 (7 bases). This CDR3 is built from 15 residues. With 8 bases removed from V and 2 bases from J, the gap between germline ends came to 18 bases. The CDR3 here is CASSQGGALQETQYF. In DNA form, the CDR3 reads TGTGCCAGCTCTCAAGGGGGGGCGTTACAAGAGACCCAGTACTTC.